The T cell receptor (beta chain) described here comes from a study of CD8 T cells in Susac syndrome. Overall study: Blood was drawn from Susac syndrome patients while they were therapy-naive, on corticosteroids, or on intravenous immunoglobulin alone. Study-level findings and limits: As the study acknowledged, the number of individuals who were part of its TCR sequencing and HLA analysis was relatively small.

As regards this clonotype: What it recognizes is unknown.

RNA in amounts of roughly 0.45 to 1 ug was reverse transcribed with random hexamers. TCRdb recomputed calls from the immunoSEQ multiplex PCR reads with MiXCR, one row per CDR3 protein. Of 150,000 to 200,000 distinct CDR3 sequences in the sample, roughly 91% were seen once. The sequencing sample was made of CD4+ T cells from PBMCs. This clonotype was obtained from a human donor with Susac syndrome.

The CDR3 spells CASSLVGRSSYEQYF. DNA for the CDR3: TGTGCCAGCAGCTTAGTCGGTCGGAGTAGCTACGAGCAGTACTTC. V gene TRBV7-9 combines with J gene TRBJ2-7; the D is unclear. The length of the CDR3 is 15 residues. CDR1 is SEHNR, CDR2 FQNEAQ, per germline (reference sequence). V gave up 1 base and J gave up 3 bases, with 13 bases separating them.